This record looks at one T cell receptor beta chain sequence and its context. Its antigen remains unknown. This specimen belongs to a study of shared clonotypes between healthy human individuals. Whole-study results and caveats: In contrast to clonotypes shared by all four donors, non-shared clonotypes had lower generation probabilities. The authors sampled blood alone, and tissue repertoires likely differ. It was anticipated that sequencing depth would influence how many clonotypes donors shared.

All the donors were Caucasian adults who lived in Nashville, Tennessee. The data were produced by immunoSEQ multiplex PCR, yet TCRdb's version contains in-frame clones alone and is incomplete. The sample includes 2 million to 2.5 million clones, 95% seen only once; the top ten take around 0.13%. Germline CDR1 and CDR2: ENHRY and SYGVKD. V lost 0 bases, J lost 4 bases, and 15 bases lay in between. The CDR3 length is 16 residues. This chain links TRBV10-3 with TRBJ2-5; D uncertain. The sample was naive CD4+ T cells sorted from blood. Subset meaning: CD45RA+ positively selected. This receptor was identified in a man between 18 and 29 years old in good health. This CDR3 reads CAISESPGVVGETQYF. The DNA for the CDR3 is TGTGCCATCAGTGAGTCGCCGGGCGTGGTAGGAGAGACCCAGTACTTC.